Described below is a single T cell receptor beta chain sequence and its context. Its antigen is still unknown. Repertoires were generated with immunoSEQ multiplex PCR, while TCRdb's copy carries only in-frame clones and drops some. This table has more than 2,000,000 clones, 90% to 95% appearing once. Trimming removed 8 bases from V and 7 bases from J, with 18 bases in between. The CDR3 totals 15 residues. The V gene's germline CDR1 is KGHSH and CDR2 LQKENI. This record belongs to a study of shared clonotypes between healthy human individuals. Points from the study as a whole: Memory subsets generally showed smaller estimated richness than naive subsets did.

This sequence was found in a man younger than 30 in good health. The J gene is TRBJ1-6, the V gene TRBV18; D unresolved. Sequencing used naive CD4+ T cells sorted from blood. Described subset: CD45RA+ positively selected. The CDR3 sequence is CASQERSLMNSPLHF. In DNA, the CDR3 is TGTGCCAGCCAGGAGAGATCCTTAATGAATTCACCCCTCCACTTT.